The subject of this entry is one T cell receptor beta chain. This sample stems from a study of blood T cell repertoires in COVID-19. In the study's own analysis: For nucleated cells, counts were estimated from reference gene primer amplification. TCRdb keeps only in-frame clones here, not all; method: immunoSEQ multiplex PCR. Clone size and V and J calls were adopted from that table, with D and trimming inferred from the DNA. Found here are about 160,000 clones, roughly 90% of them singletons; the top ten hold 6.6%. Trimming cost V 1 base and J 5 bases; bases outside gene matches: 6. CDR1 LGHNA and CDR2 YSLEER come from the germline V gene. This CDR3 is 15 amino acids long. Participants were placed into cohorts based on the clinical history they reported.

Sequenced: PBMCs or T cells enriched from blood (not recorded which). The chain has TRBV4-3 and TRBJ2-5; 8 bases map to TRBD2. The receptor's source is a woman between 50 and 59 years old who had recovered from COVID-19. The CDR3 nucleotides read TGCGCCAGCAGCCAAGTAGGCGGGGGGCAGGAGACCCAGTACTTC. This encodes CASSQVGGGQETQYF.